What follows are 22 T cell receptor beta chains derived from one specimen sequenced in a study of shared clonotypes between healthy human individuals. Libraries were prepared by immunoSEQ multiplex PCR; TCRdb keeps only in-frame clonotypes and omits some of them. The table shows roughly 2.5 million clones, with approximately 92% occurring only once. Sequencing was done on a sample of naive CD4+ T cells sorted from blood. Subset specified: CD45RA+ positively selected. Source of these receptors: a man younger than 35 in good health.

This clone appeared once. The chain couples TRBV5-1 to TRBJ2-7, with 9 bases identical to TRBD2. Germline CDR1 and CDR2: SGHRS and YFSETQ. CDR3 length: 16 amino acids. The V and J ends lost 6 bases and 6 bases, in that order; junction bases with no gene match: 16. As DNA, the CDR3 is TGCGCCAGCACACCCGATAGCGGGGGAAGAGTCCCCGAGCAGTACTTC. Protein sequence: CASTPDSGGRVPEQYF.

This chain uses TRBV18 with TRBJ2-7, with D possibly matching TRBD2 (5 bases). This CDR3 is 13 amino acids long. Germline loops: CDR1 KGHSH, CDR2 LQKENI. Trimming took 5 bases from V and 6 from J, leaving 14 bases between them. The CDR3 nucleotides read TGTGCCAGCTCAACCCAGGACTGGGGCGAGCAGTACTTC. Its protein is CASSTQDWGEQYF.

The chain is built from TRBV9 and TRBJ2-1; 9 nucleotides match TRBD2. The germline gives CDR1 SGDLS, CDR2 YYNGEE. The CDR3 covers 16 residues. V trimming: 4 bases; J trimming: 6 bases; junction bases outside the gene matches: 11. This CDR3 reads CASSPGSSGIGNEQFF. The CDR3 DNA reads as TGTGCCAGCAGCCCGGGGTCTAGCGGGATCGGCAATGAGCAGTTCTTC.

The CDR3 nucleotides are TGTGCCAGTAGTATTCAAGGGACACGGAACACCGGGGAGCTGTTTTTT. Its protein product is CASSIQGTRNTGELFF. The rearrangement links TRBV19 to TRBJ2-2; a weak D match, TRBD1 (6 bases). Between the trimmed V and J ends, which lost 3 bases and 1 base, there was a span of 12 bases. Germline-derived CDR1 and CDR2 are LNHDA and SQIVND (reference sequence). The CDR3 consists of 16 residues.

The V gene is TRBV28, the J gene TRBJ1-5; TRBD1 matches at 7 bases. The J segment lost 4 bases and the V segment lost 11 bases, leaving 11 bases of the junction unmatched. Germline V gives CDR1 MDHEN, CDR2 SYDVKM. The length of the CDR3 is 14 residues. Here the CDR3 reads CAGNRGRGNQPQHF. The CDR3 DNA sequence: TGTGCCGGTAACAGGGGCCGGGGGAATCAGCCCCAGCATTTT. The full variable domain, with the rest looked up from reference TRBV28 and TRBJ1-5, is DVKVTQSSRYLVKRTGEKVFLECVQDMDHENMFWYRQDPGLGLRLIYFSYDVKMKEKGDIPEGYSVSREKKERFSLILESASTNQTSMYLCAGNRGRGNQPQHFGDGTRLSIL.

This chain uses TRBV5-1 with TRBJ2-1; a weak D match, TRBD2 (5 bases). CDR3 length: 16 amino acids. V lost 0 bases and J lost 4, with 14 bases in between. Looked up from germline, CDR1 is SGHRS and CDR2 is YFSETQ. CDR3 amino acids: CASSLGASRLYNEQFF. The CDR3 region has the DNA TGCGCCAGCAGCTTGGGCGCTAGCCGTTTATACAATGAGCAGTTCTTC.

This clone was seen once. The CDR3 region has the DNA TGTGCCAGCATGTCCGGGGACACGTACACAGATACGCAGTATTTT. Its translation is CASMSGDTYTDTQYF. J is TRBJ2-3 and V is TRBV5-6; tentative D call: TRBD1 (6 bases). CDR1 is SGHDT, CDR2 YYEEEE, per germline. The V end was cut by 6 bases, the J end by 2 bases, with 16 bases between. CDR3 length: 15 residues.

The chain joins TRBV5-1 to TRBJ2-5, with 8 bases fitting TRBD1. Germline V gene lookup returns CDR1 SGHRS and CDR2 YFSETQ. This CDR3 comprises 15 residues. V lost 1 base to trimming and J lost 5 bases; unmatched junction nucleotides: 7. This CDR3 is CASSLSRGLFETQYF. CDR3 nucleotides: TGCGCCAGCAGCTTGAGCAGGGGGCTGTTTGAGACCCAGTACTTC.

This clone was recorded only once. The V and J genes are TRBV7-2 and TRBJ1-2; 11 positions agree with TRBD1. The CDR3 totals 16 residues. CDR1 is SGHTA, CDR2 FQGNSA, per germline. V lost 7 bases to trimming and J lost 6 bases; unmatched junction nucleotides: 13. For the CDR3, the DNA is TGTGCCAGCAACACTCAGCTAGGACAGGGGGCGAATGGCTACACCTTC. Residues: CASNTQLGQGANGYTF.

This sequence joins TRBV30 and TRBJ2-6; D remains unclear. This CDR3 has 14 amino acids. The germline V gene has CDR1 GTSNPN and CDR2 SVGIG (reference sequence). V lost 6 bases and J lost 0, with 9 bases in between. CDR3 DNA sequence: TGTGCCTGCCCCGTCCCCTCTGGGGCCAACGTCCTGACTTTC. The encoded protein is CACPVPSGANVLTF.

Turning to this clone: Additional DNA sequences in this sample encode the identical CDR3. This chain uses TRBV6-6 with TRBJ2-1; the D is unclear. Germline assignment: CDR1 MNHNY and CDR2 SVGAGI (reference sequence). V gave up 8 bases and J gave up 3 bases, with 2 bases separating them. This CDR3 is 10 amino acids long. The CDR3 loop is CASGYNEQFF. DNA of the CDR3: TGTGCCAGCGGCTACAATGAGCAGTTCTTC.

J is TRBJ1-3 and V is TRBV5-4, with D maybe TRBD1 (6 bases). Deletions cut 7 bases from V and 1 base from J, with 15 bases between. Germline CDR1 SGHNT, CDR2 YYREEE (reference sequence). The CDR3 extends over 15 amino acids. The CDR3 loop is CASAAQGKSGNTIYF. The DNA of the CDR3 is TGTGCCAGCGCGGCCCAGGGGAAGTCTGGAAACACCATATATTTT.

This rearrangement joins TRBV11-3 to TRBJ2-7; unclear D gene. Germline CDR1 and CDR2: SGHNT and YENEEA. The CDR3 extends over 13 amino acids. V was trimmed by 2 bases and J by 3 bases, leaving 8 bases between them. The CDR3 here is CASSLTSLYEQYF. CDR3 DNA: TGTGCCAGCAGCTTAACCAGCCTCTACGAGCAGTACTTC.

This chain links TRBV6-6 with TRBJ2-3, with a tentative D call TRBD2 (7 bases). With 0 bases removed from V and 4 bases from J, the gap between germline ends came to 11 bases. The length of the CDR3 is 15 residues. Germline CDR1 and CDR2: MNHNY and SVGAGI (reference sequence). CDR3 in amino acids: CASSYSGAGADTQYF. CDR3 DNA: TGTGCCAGCAGTTACTCGGGGGCGGGGGCAGATACGCAGTATTTT.

For this clone: The same CDR3 also results from other DNA sequences found in this sample. V gene TRBV5-4 combines with J gene TRBJ2-5, with a tentative D call TRBD1 (5 bases). Germline CDR1 reads SGHNT; CDR2 reads YYREEE (reference sequence). Trimming left V 0 bases short and J 4 bases short, with 13 bases between. The CDR3 has 15 residues. In DNA form, the CDR3 reads TGTGCCAGCAGCTTGGCCGGGCAGGGTGCAGAGACCCAGTACTTC. It translates to CASSLAGQGAETQYF. Together with reference TRBV5-4 and TRBJ2-5, the CDR3 gives the full variable domain: ETGVTQSPTHLIKTRGQQVTLRCSSQSGHNTVSWYQQALGQGPQFIFQYYREEENGRGNFPPRFSGLQFPNYSSELNVNALELDDSALYLCASSLAGQGAETQYFGPGTRLLVL.

This rearrangement joins TRBV6-5 to TRBJ1-1, with D possibly matching TRBD1 (5 bases). The CDR3 is 14 residues long. CDR1 and CDR2 (germline): MNHEY, SVGAGI. V lost 6 bases and J 5 bases, leaving 16 bases between the germline ends. CDR3 in amino acids: CASRAGGSGTEAFF. The CDR3 coding sequence is TGTGCCAGCAGGGCTGGGGGTTCGGGGACTGAAGCTTTCTTT.

On this clone: A read error may account for a junction end that differs from germline. The V gene is TRBV7-2, the J gene TRBJ2-7; 9 bases align to TRBD2. CDR3 size: 14 residues. CDR1 is SGHTA, CDR2 FQGNSA, per germline. CDR3 bases: TGTGCCAGCAGCCGTAGCGGGGGTGGCTACGAGCGGTACTTC. Translation: CASSRSGGGYERYF. Filled out from reference TRBV7-2 and TRBJ2-7, the complete variable domain reads GAGVSQSPSNKVTEKGKDVELRCDPISGHTALYWYRQSLGQGLEFLIYFQGNSAPDKSGLPSDRFSAERTGGSVSTLTIQRTQQEDSAVYLCASSRSGGGYERYFGPGTRLTVT.

This chain uses TRBV6-1 with TRBJ1-3; a possible D gene is TRBD1 (5 bases). There are 13 residues in the CDR3. Germline assignment: CDR1 MNHNS and CDR2 SASEGT. Between the trimmed V and J ends, which lost 4 bases and 7 bases, there was a span of 11 bases. CDR3 sequence (DNA): TGTGCCAGCAGTGCGGGACCCCCGAACACCATATATTTT. It yields the protein CASSAGPPNTIYF.

This chain uses TRBV18 with TRBJ1-3; possible D gene TRBD1, 5 bases. V shed 3 bases and J shed 0 bases, with 15 bases lying between them. There are 17 residues in the CDR3. Germline V CDR1 and CDR2: KGHSH, LQKENI. The CDR3 nucleotides read TGTGCCAGCTCACCTCGAGGGACGGATACCTCTGGAAACACCATATATTTT. Its protein is CASSPRGTDTSGNTIYF.

The chain carries TRBV5-1 and TRBJ1-5; D is uncertain. Germline V gives CDR1 SGHRS, CDR2 YFSETQ. The CDR3 is 14 residues long. V gave up 0 bases and J gave up 7 bases, with 11 bases separating them. The DNA of the CDR3 is TGCGCCAGCAGCTTGGGTGAGGAAAGGCAGCCCCAGCATTTT. Residues: CASSLGEERQPQHF.

Of note for this clone: This sample includes further DNA sequences coding for the same CDR3. J is TRBJ1-1 and V is TRBV7-8, with D unresolved. Looked up from germline, CDR1 is SGHVS and CDR2 is FQNEAQ. V was pared by 6 bases and J by 1 base, with 9 bases between. The CDR3 has 13 residues. As DNA, the CDR3 is TGTGCCAGCAGTCTCGGTAGGAACACTGAAGCTTTCTTT. Translating gives CASSLGRNTEAFF.

The V gene is TRBV6-5, the J gene TRBJ1-1; D unclear. CDR1 and CDR2 from the germline V gene are MNHEY and SVGAGI. V lost 1 base and J 1 base, leaving 10 bases between the germline ends. The CDR3 runs to 15 residues. The CDR3 region is CASSYLYLGNTEAFF. Written as DNA, the CDR3 is TGTGCCAGCAGTTACTTATACCTGGGGAACACTGAAGCTTTCTTT.